The text below deals with one T cell receptor beta chain. In germline, CDR1 is SGHNT, CDR2 YYREEE (reference sequence). The ends were cut back, 4 bases at V and 5 bases at J, with 15 bases in the middle. This CDR3 contains 14 residues. The record originates from a study of blood T cell repertoires in COVID-19. For the study at large: T cells, B-cell-depleted T cells, or PBMCs provided the cDNA or gDNA that served as material.

Original analysis: Estimated nucleated cell counts came from reference gene primer amplification. This table comes from immunoSEQ multiplex PCR, and its TCRdb copy is limited to in-frame clones, with some not included. V, J and clone size were drawn from that table, and D and trimming were deduced from the DNA. The sample has around 140,000 clones, about 86% seen once; the top ten hold roughly 8.2%. The sequencing sample was made of peripheral blood. V is TRBV5-4 and J is TRBJ1-2; weak D call: TRBD1 (5 bases). This TCR derives from a human donor in a cohort sampled during active COVID-19. CDR3 sequence: CASSGAGRSYGYTF. The CDR3, as DNA: TGTGCCAGCAGCGGGGCCGGACGGTCTTATGGCTACACCTTC.